Following are 32 T cell receptor beta chains from one sample sequenced in a study of cytomegalovirus exposure and HLA in healthy donors. PCR involved 60 Vbeta and 13 Jbeta primers. Clones were sequenced by immunoSEQ multiplex PCR, and TCRdb holds only the in-frame ones, with some missing. The sample contains some 140,000 clones, 55% to 75% of which appear only once. The sample comprised PBMCs. These receptor sequences come from a man aged 45 to 65 in good health and CMV-seropositive.

V gene TRBV6-5 combines with J gene TRBJ1-2, with 9 bases aligning to TRBD1. J was trimmed by 2 bases and V by 6 bases; bases with no gene match: 4. The CDR3 loop spans 14 amino acids. Germline CDR1 MNHEY, CDR2 SVGAGI. The CDR3 DNA follows: TGTGCCAGCAGCCCAGGACAGGGGAACTATGGCTACACCTTC. This translates into CASSPGQGNYGYTF.

V gene TRBV6-5 combines with J gene TRBJ1-3, with D hard to call. V was trimmed by 4 bases and J by 8 bases, leaving 9 bases between them. Per germline, CDR1 MNHEY and CDR2 SVGAGI. CDR3 length equals 12 residues. The CDR3 DNA is TGTGCCAGCAGTTCCGACGGGTACACCATATATTTT. The encoded protein is CASSSDGYTIYF.

The chain links TRBV5-1 to TRBJ2-1, with 12 bases matching TRBD2. V shed 4 bases and J 1 base; nucleotides not matched to a gene: 3. CDR3 length: 16 amino acids. The germline CDR1 and CDR2 sequences are SGHRS and YFSETQ. The CDR3 DNA is TGCGCCAGCAGCCAAACTAGCGGGAGGTCCTACAATGAGCAGTTCTTC. Protein: CASSQTSGRSYNEQFF.

In this sample, this clone turned up a few times. The gene calls are TRBV28 and TRBJ2-3, with D perhaps matching TRBD1 (6 bases). The V end lost 3 bases, the J end lost 4 bases, and 17 bases lay between the germline ends. The CDR3 runs to 16 residues. CDR1 and CDR2 (germline): MDHEN, SYDVKM. CDR3 DNA: TGTGCCAGCAGTTTGAGTCCAGGGGAGAGGGCAGATACGCAGTATTTT. It codes for CASSLSPGERADTQYF.

V gene TRBV7-2 combines with J gene TRBJ1-4, with 9 bases matching TRBD1. Germline V gene sequence: CDR1 SGHTA, CDR2 FQGNSA. V was clipped by 5 bases and J by 6 bases; unmatched bases: 7. The CDR3 covers 15 residues. The CDR3 DNA follows: TGTGCCAGCAGCGGGCGGACAGGGGATCATGAAAAACTGTTTTTT. Amino acids: CASSGRTGDHEKLFF.

This clone is a singleton in its sample. One junction end does not reproduce the germline sequence, and a read error may be involved. This rearrangement joins TRBV7-7 to TRBJ2-1, with no clear D. The CDR3 has 13 residues. Per the germline V gene, CDR1 is SSHAT and CDR2 is FNYEAQ (reference sequence). CDR3 protein: CASSLDGFNEQFF. CDR3 nucleotides: TGTGCTAGCAGCTTAGACGGGTTCAATGAGCAGTTCTTC.

The rearrangement uses TRBV18 and TRBJ2-5, with 7 bases aligning to TRBD1. TRBJ2-7 matches the DNA end more closely, so the J call is doubtful. Germline values: CDR1 KGHSH, CDR2 LQKENI. CDR3 length: 16 amino acids. CDR3 coding DNA: TGTGCCAGCTCGCCCGGGGAAGGGGGCATCGGATACGAGCAGTACTTC. Residues: CASSPGEGGIGYEQYF.

As to this clone: At one end the junction does not follow the germline gene, possibly because of a read error. The chain has TRBV2 and TRBJ2-5; unclear D gene. The CDR3 runs 14 residues. In germline, CDR1 is SNHLY, CDR2 FYNNEI. The CDR3 DNA follows: TGTGCCAGCAGTGAGGCCGGCGGCCAAGGGACCCAGTACTTC. Its protein product is CASSEAGGQGTQYF. Looking up the rest from reference TRBV2 and TRBJ2-5 gives the full variable domain: EPEVTQTPSHQVTQMGQEVILRCVPISNHLYFYWYRQILGQKVEFLVSFYNNEISEKSEIFDDQFSVERPDGSNFTLKIRSTKLEDSAMYFCASSEAGGQGTQYFGPGTRLLVL.

A note on this clone: One end of the junction is discordant with germline, which a read error may explain. This chain links TRBV7-7 with TRBJ2-5; TRBD2 matches at 8 bases. Germline V gene sequence: CDR1 SSHAT, CDR2 FNYEAQ (reference sequence). CDR3 length: 14 residues. This CDR3 is CASSFSGGKETQYF. The DNA of the CDR3 is TGTGCTAGCAGCTTCAGCGGGGGAAAAGAGACCCAGTACTTC.

In this sample, this clone turned up a few times. The V gene is TRBV5-8, the J gene TRBJ1-1; a possible D gene is TRBD1 (5 bases). V lost 4 bases, J lost 7 bases, and 23 bases lay in between. The CDR3 has 16 residues. Germline CDR1 is SGHTS and CDR2 is YDEGEE. The DNA for the CDR3 is TGTGCCAGCAGCCCCCCTCGCGGACACGGTATGGTTGAAGCTTTCTTT. Protein sequence: CASSPPRGHGMVEAFF.

The rearrangement links TRBV28 to TRBJ2-7, with 7 bases lining up with TRBD1. Germline V gives CDR1 MDHEN, CDR2 SYDVKM. V lost 4 bases and J lost 3; bases outside the gene matches: 9. The CDR3 is 15 amino acids. CDR3 region: CASSSLGTVSYEQYF. The CDR3 nucleotides are TGTGCCAGCAGTTCGCTCGGGACAGTGAGCTACGAGCAGTACTTC.

This rearrangement joins TRBV18 to TRBJ2-5; 7 bases align to TRBD1. The CDR3 runs to 18 residues. Germline CDR1 and CDR2: KGHSH and LQKENI. V was clipped by 3 bases and J by 2 bases; unmatched bases: 15. CDR3 nucleotide sequence: TGTGCCAGCTCACCGAGGGGGACAGTAATCCCGATGCAAGAGACCCAGTACTTC. The encoded protein is CASSPRGTVIPMQETQYF.

This chain links TRBV2 with TRBJ2-3; TRBD1 aligns across 7 bases. The length of the CDR3 is 15 residues. Germline lookup yields CDR1 SNHLY and CDR2 FYNNEI. The J segment lost 4 bases and the V segment lost 5 bases, leaving 9 bases of the junction unmatched. CDR3 sequence reads: CASSQQGVAADTQYF. CDR3 coding DNA: TGTGCCAGCAGTCAGCAGGGGGTTGCGGCAGATACGCAGTATTTT. Looking up the rest from reference TRBV2 and TRBJ2-3 gives the full variable domain: EPEVTQTPSHQVTQMGQEVILRCVPISNHLYFYWYRQILGQKVEFLVSFYNNEISEKSEIFDDQFSVERPDGSNFTLKIRSTKLEDSAMYFCASSQQGVAADTQYFGPGTRLTVL.

The chain is built from TRBV29-1 and TRBJ2-7; D is perhaps TRBD1 (5 bases). Trimming pared 8 bases from V and 6 bases from J, leaving 29 bases between. This CDR3 is 16 amino acids long. The germline CDR1 and CDR2 sequences are SQVTM and ANQGSEA. CDR3 DNA sequence: TGCAGCCCTTTGTGGGGAAACCACCATCCCAGGGCCGAGCAGTACTTC. It is translated as CSPLWGNHHPRAEQYF.

V and J are TRBV6-5 and TRBJ1-1; tentative D call: TRBD1 (5 bases). Germline V gene lookup returns CDR1 MNHEY and CDR2 SVGAGI. Trimming stripped 4 bases from V and 4 bases from J, with 13 bases between. The CDR3 is 14 amino acids. CDR3 bases: TGTGCCAGCAGTTGGCAGGGTCATAGCACTGAAGCTTTCTTT. Translated, it gives CASSWQGHSTEAFF.

The chain carries TRBV4-1 and TRBJ2-3; TRBD2 matches at 10 bases. The V and J ends lost 0 bases and 4 bases, in that order; junction bases with no gene match: 7. In germline, CDR1 is MGHRA, CDR2 YSYEKL. This CDR3 spans 17 amino acids. Here the CDR3 reads CASSQDGASGGSDTQYF. The CDR3 coding sequence is TGCGCCAGCAGCCAAGATGGGGCTAGCGGGGGTTCAGATACGCAGTATTTT.

The gene calls are TRBV2 and TRBJ2-1; D remains ambiguous. Germline CDR1 and CDR2: SNHLY and FYNNEI. This CDR3 contains 15 residues. V was cut by 7 bases and J by 0 bases, with 13 bases left in between. The CDR3, as DNA: TGTGCCAGCATCTCGCACTTGCCCTCCTACAATGAGCAGTTCTTC. This gives the protein CASISHLPSYNEQFF.

The chain carries TRBV5-1 and TRBJ2-1, with D possibly being TRBD1 (7 bases). CDR1 is SGHRS and CDR2 is YFSETQ in the germline V gene. Trimming pared 0 bases from V and 1 base from J, leaving 11 bases between. This CDR3 is built from 16 residues. CDR3 nucleotides: TGCGCCAGCAGCTTGGGCGGGACAGTTTCCTACAATGAGCAGTTCTTC. Residues: CASSLGGTVSYNEQFF.

There are a few counts of this clone. The chain combines TRBV29-1 with TRBJ1-4; 10 bases map to TRBD1. J was trimmed by 10 bases and V by 6 bases; bases with no gene match: 5. The CDR3 contains 12 residues. The germline V gene encodes CDR1 SQVTM and CDR2 ANQGSEA. The DNA of the CDR3 is TGCAGCGTAGGACAGGGGGTAGGAAAACTGTTTTTT. This encodes CSVGQGVGKLFF.

V and J are TRBV6-1 and TRBJ2-3, with 12 bases fitting TRBD1. There are 14 residues in the CDR3. V lost 6 bases, J lost 9 bases, and 7 bases stayed unmatched. Germline V gene lookup returns CDR1 MNHNS and CDR2 SASEGT. CDR3 region: CASSPGTGGITQYF. CDR3 DNA sequence: TGTGCCAGCAGCCCCGGGACAGGGGGCATCACGCAGTATTTT.

The V and J genes are TRBV5-1 and TRBJ1-6, with TRBD1 identical over 7 bases. The CDR3 length is 16 residues. Germline CDR1 is SGHRS and CDR2 is YFSETQ. Trimming cost V 4 bases and J 9 bases; bases outside gene matches: 13. DNA for the CDR3: TGCGCCAGCAGCCCCGGGACAGCCCTAGGGAGTTCACCCCTCCACTTT. Protein product: CASSPGTALGSSPLHF.

This chain links TRBV6-4 with TRBJ2-3; 13 bases align to TRBD2. CDR1 and CDR2 (germline): MRHNA, SNTAGT. The CDR3 is 15 amino acids. The V and J ends lost 5 bases and 4 bases, in that order; junction bases with no gene match: 3. CDR3 sequence reads: CASSQLAGGPDTQYF. In DNA, the CDR3 is TGTGCCAGCAGTCAACTAGCGGGAGGGCCAGATACGCAGTATTTT.

This clone was found once. CDR3 DNA: TGTGCCAGCAGCTTAGATCGGTGGAGGACCCAAACCGGGGAGCTGTTTTTT. Translation: CASSLDRWRTQTGELFF. The V gene is TRBV11-3, the J gene TRBJ2-2; possible D gene TRBD2, 5 bases. Between the trimmed V and J ends, which lost 0 bases and 5 bases, there was a span of 16 bases. CDR1 and CDR2 (germline): SGHNT, YENEEA. CDR3 length: 17 residues. Full variable domain (rest looked up from reference TRBV11-3 and TRBJ2-2): EAGVVQSPRYKIIEKKQPVAFWCNPISGHNTLYWYLQNLGQGPELLIRYENEEAVDDSQLPKDRFSAERLKGVDSTLKIQPAELGDSAVYLCASSLDRWRTQTGELFFGEGSRLTVL.

The chain recombines TRBV18 with TRBJ2-4; TRBD2 might be the D (6 bases). With 0 bases removed from V and 7 bases from J, the gap between germline ends came to 10 bases. The CDR3 covers 14 residues. Germline CDR1 is KGHSH and CDR2 is LQKENI. CDR3 DNA: TGTGCCAGCTCACCACCGGAGGGGAAGAACATTCAGTACTTC. Translation: CASSPPEGKNIQYF.

This clone was seen a few times. This chain joins TRBV6-6 and TRBJ1-5; tentative D call: TRBD1 (6 bases). In germline, CDR1 is MNHNY, CDR2 SVGAGI (reference sequence). V was trimmed by 2 bases and J by 3 bases, leaving 11 bases between them. The CDR3 contains 15 residues. CDR3 nucleotides: TGTGCCAGCAGTTACCAACAGGGAAACAATCAGCCCCAGCATTTT. It is translated as CASSYQQGNNQPQHF.

This chain joins TRBV5-1 and TRBJ1-1; D unclear. CDR3 length: 12 residues. Trimming left V 5 bases short and J 0 bases short, with 5 bases between. Germline V gene data show CDR1 as SGHRS and CDR2 as YFSETQ. CDR3 sequence (DNA): TGCGCCAGCAGGGAGATGAACACTGAAGCTTTCTTT. This encodes CASREMNTEAFF. The variable domain in full, with the rest retrieved from reference TRBV5-1 and TRBJ1-1, is KAGVTQTPRYLIKTRGQQVTLSCSPISGHRSVSWYQQTPGQGLQFLFEYFSETQRNKGNFPGRFSGRQFSNSRSEMNVSTLELGDSALYLCASREMNTEAFFGQGTRLTVV.

The chain couples TRBV19 to TRBJ2-7, with D unclear. The germline V gene encodes CDR1 LNHDA and CDR2 SQIVND (reference sequence). V was pared by 3 bases and J by 7 bases, with 22 bases between. This CDR3 contains 16 residues. CDR3 DNA sequence: TGTGCCAGTAGTATCGCTCCCCACACCACATCTTTGGAGCAGTACTTC. This encodes CASSIAPHTTSLEQYF.

The chain uses TRBV2 and TRBJ2-4; 9 nucleotides align to TRBD1. The V gene end was trimmed by 6 bases and the J gene end by 5 bases; junction bases not matched to a gene: 5. CDR1 is SNHLY and CDR2 is FYNNEI in the germline V gene. The CDR3 length is 14 residues. CDR3 region: CASSGQGLQNIQYF. The CDR3 bases are TGTGCCAGCAGCGGACAGGGGCTACAAAACATTCAGTACTTC.

The chain recombines TRBV5-6 with TRBJ2-2, with TRBD1 as a possible D gene (5 bases). V lost 1 base, J lost 1 base, and 8 bases lay in between. Germline lookup yields CDR1 SGHDT and CDR2 YYEEEE. There are 15 residues in the CDR3. The CDR3 sequence: CASSLRQMNTGELFF. CDR3 nucleotides: TGTGCCAGCAGCTTGCGACAGATGAACACCGGGGAGCTGTTTTTT.

This clone has just a few counts. The CDR3, as DNA: TGCGCCAGCAGCCTTTCTGACAGGCTTAATGAAAAACTGTTTTTT. Its translation: CASSLSDRLNEKLFF. The chain joins TRBV5-1 to TRBJ1-4, with D possibly TRBD1 on 6 matching bases. The CDR3 totals 15 residues. The V and J ends lost 4 bases and 4 bases respectively, with 14 bases between them. Germline V gene lookup returns CDR1 SGHRS and CDR2 YFSETQ.

This chain joins TRBV25-1 and TRBJ2-2; 8 positions match TRBD1. Germline CDR1 is MGHDK and CDR2 is SYGVNS. Unmatched junction bases numbered 11, after V lost 3 bases and J lost 5 bases. CDR3 length: 17 residues. The CDR3 region has the DNA TGTGCCAGCAGTGATGTCAGGGGGCTATCGGGGACCGGGGAGCTGTTTTTT. Translation: CASSDVRGLSGTGELFF.

The chain recombines TRBV11-2 with TRBJ1-1; 7 nucleotides match TRBD1. Trimming took 6 bases from V and 4 from J; bases not matched to a gene: 8. Germline-derived CDR1 and CDR2 are SGHAT and FQNNGV. This CDR3 spans 14 amino acids. The CDR3 protein is CASSFPGGGTEAFF. In DNA form, the CDR3 reads TGTGCCAGCAGTTTTCCAGGGGGAGGCACTGAAGCTTTCTTT.